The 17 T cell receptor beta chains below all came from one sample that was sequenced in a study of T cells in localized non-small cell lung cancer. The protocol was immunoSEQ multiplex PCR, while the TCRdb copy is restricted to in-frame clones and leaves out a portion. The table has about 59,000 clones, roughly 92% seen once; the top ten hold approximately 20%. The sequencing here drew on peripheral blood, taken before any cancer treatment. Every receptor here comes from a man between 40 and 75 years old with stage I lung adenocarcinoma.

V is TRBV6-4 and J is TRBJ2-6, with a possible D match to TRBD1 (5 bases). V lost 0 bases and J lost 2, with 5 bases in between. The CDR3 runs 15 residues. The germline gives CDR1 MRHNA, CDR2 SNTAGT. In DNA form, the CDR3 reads TGTGCCAGCAGTGACTCAGGGGCTGGGGCCAACGTCCTGACTTTC. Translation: CASSDSGAGANVLTF.

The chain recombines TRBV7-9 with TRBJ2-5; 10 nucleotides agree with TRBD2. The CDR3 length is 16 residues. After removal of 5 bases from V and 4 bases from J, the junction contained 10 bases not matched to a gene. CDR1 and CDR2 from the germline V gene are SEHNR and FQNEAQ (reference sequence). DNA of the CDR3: TGTGCCAGCAGCCTCGGCCTAGCGGGAGAGGCAGAGACCCAGTACTTC. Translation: CASSLGLAGEAETQYF.

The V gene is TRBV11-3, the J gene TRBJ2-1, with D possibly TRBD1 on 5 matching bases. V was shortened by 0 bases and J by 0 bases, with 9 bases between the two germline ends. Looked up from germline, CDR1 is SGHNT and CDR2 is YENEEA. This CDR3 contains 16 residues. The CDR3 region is CASSLEQARSYNEQFF. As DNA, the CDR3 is TGTGCCAGCAGCTTAGAACAGGCCCGCTCCTACAATGAGCAGTTCTTC.

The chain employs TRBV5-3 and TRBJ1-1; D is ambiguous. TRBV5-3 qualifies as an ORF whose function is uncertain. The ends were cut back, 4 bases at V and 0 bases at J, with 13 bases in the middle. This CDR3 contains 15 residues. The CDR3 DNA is TGTGCCAGAAGCCGGAATCCGGGGATGAACACTGAAGCTTTCTTT. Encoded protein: CARSRNPGMNTEAFF.

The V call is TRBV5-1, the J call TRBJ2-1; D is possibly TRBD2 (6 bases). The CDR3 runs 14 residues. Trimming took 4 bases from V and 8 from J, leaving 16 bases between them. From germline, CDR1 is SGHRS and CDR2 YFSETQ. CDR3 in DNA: TGCGCCAGCAGCCTCCGGGCGGAGGGCGATGAGCAGTTCTTC. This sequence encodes CASSLRAEGDEQFF.

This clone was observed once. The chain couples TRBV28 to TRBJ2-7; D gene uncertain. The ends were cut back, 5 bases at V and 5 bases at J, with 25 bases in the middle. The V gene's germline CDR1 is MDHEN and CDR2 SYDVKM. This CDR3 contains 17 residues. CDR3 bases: TGTGCCAGCAGTCCCCCCAACGGAGTGCTGGAAGGTGACGAGCAGTACTTC. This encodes CASSPPNGVLEGDEQYF.

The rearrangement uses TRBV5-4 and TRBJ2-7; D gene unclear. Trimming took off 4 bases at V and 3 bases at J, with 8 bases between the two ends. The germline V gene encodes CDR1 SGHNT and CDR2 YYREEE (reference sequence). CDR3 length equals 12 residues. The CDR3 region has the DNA TGTGCCAGCAGCCCGGACGGCTACGAGCAGTACTTC. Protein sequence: CASSPDGYEQYF.

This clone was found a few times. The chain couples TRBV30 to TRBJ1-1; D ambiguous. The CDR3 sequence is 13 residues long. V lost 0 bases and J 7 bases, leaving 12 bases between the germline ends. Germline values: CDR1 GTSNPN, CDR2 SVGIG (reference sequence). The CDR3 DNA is TGTGCCTGGAGTGTACTCCGTCCGGGTGAAGCTTTCTTT. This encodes CAWSVLRPGEAFF.

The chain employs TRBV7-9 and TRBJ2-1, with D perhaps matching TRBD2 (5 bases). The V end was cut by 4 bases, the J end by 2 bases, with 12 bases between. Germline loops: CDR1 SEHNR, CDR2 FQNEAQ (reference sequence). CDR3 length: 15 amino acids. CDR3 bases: TGTGCCAGCAGCTCGGAGGCGGAGCCCTACAATGAGCAGTTCTTC. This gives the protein CASSSEAEPYNEQFF.

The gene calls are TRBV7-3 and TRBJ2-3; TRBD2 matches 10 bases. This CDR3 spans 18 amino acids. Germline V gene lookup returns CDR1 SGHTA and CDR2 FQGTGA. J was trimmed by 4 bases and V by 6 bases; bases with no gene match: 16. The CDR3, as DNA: TGTGCCAGCAGTCCAGGGGGAGCGGGAGGGCCCCTCGCAGATACGCAGTATTTT. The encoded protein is CASSPGGAGGPLADTQYF.

CDR3 nucleotide sequence: TGTGCCTGCTCTATGGGGAATGAGCAGTTCTTC. The encoded protein is CACSMGNEQFF. This chain links TRBV30 with TRBJ2-1; D is undetermined. The CDR3 spans 11 residues. V was cut by 6 bases and J by 7 bases, with 10 bases left in between. Germline CDR1 is GTSNPN and CDR2 is SVGIG (reference sequence).

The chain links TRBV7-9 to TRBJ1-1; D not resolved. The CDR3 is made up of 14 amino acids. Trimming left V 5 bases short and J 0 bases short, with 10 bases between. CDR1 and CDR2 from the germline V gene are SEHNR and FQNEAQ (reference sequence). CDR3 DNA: TGTGCCAGCAGCCAGATGGGAATGAACACTGAAGCTTTCTTT. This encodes CASSQMGMNTEAFF.

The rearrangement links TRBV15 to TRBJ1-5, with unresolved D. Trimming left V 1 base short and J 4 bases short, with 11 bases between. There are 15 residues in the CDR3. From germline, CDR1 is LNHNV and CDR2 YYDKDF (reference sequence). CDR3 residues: CATSRARTGNQPQHF. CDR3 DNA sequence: TGTGCCACCAGCAGAGCCCGGACGGGGAATCAGCCCCAGCATTTT.

CDR3 sequence: CASSQEGQKSYEQYF. The CDR3 DNA reads TGTGCCAGCAGCCAAGAGGGACAGAAGTCCTACGAGCAGTACTTC. This sequence joins TRBV4-2 and TRBJ2-7; the match to TRBD1 covers 7 bases. The junction had 3 bases not matched to a gene; V was cut back by 0 bases and J by 1 base. This CDR3 is built from 15 residues. CDR1 LGHNA and CDR2 YNFKEQ come from the germline V gene.

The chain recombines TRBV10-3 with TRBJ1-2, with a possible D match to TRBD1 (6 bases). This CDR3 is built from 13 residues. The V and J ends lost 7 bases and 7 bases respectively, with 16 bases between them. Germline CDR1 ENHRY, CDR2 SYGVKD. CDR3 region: CAIKGQTTPGYTF. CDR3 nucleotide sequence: TGTGCCATCAAAGGACAGACAACCCCTGGCTACACCTTC.

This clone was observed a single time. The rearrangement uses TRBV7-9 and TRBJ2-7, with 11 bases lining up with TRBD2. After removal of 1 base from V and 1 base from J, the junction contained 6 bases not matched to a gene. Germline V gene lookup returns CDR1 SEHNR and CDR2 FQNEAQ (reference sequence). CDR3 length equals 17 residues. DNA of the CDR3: TGTGCCAGCAGCTTAGTCCCTAGCGGGAGGTTATCCTACGAGCAGTACTTC. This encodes CASSLVPSGRLSYEQYF.

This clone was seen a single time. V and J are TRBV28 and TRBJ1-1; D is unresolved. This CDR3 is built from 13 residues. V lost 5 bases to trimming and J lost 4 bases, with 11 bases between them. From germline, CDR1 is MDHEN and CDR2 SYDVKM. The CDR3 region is CASSPRTTTEAFF. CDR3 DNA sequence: TGTGCCAGCAGTCCCCGGACGACCACTGAAGCTTTCTTT. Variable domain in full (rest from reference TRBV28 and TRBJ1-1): DVKVTQSSRYLVKRTGEKVFLECVQDMDHENMFWYRQDPGLGLRLIYFSYDVKMKEKGDIPEGYSVSREKKERFSLILESASTNQTSMYLCASSPRTTTEAFFGQGTRLTVV.